What follows is one T cell receptor (beta chain) and its context. The antigen is unknown. This sample stems from a study of CD8+ T cells in alopecia areata. Study-wide context: Tofacitinib continued for 6 to 18 months and was then withheld for 6 months. Study-level results: Sequence data from scalp samples additionally include resident alphabeta T cells of normal skin. Affected lesional scalp, above all in alopecia totalis/universalis, was more clonal than normal scalp.

Sorting from PBMCs produced CD4+ and CD8+ T cells. The authors extracted RNA and reverse transcribed it into cDNA as the sequencing template. TCRdb keeps only in-frame clones here, not all; method: immunoSEQ multiplex PCR. Of 130,000 to 150,000 clones detected, over 80% appear once; the ten largest clones hold roughly 15%. V shed 0 bases and J 0 bases; nucleotides not matched to a gene: 6. The CDR3 runs 19 residues. The germline V gene encodes CDR1 SGHDT and CDR2 YYEEEE. The source of this sequence is a human donor with alopecia areata. V usage is TRBV5-6 and J usage is TRBJ2-3; 14 bases fit TRBD2. Sequenced here: CD8+ T cells sorted from blood, sampled at week 0. CDR3 DNA sequence: TGTGCCAGCAGCTTGGCGGGACTAGCGGGAGACCCTAGCACAGATACGCAGTATTTT. This gives the protein CASSLAGLAGDPSTDTQYF. Full variable domain (rest looked up from reference TRBV5-6 and TRBJ2-3): DAGVTQSPTHLIKTRGQQVTLRCSPKSGHDTVSWYQQALGQGPQFIFQYYEEEERQRGNFPDRFSGHQFPNYSSELNVNALLLGDSALYLCASSLAGLAGDPSTDTQYFGPGTRLTVL.